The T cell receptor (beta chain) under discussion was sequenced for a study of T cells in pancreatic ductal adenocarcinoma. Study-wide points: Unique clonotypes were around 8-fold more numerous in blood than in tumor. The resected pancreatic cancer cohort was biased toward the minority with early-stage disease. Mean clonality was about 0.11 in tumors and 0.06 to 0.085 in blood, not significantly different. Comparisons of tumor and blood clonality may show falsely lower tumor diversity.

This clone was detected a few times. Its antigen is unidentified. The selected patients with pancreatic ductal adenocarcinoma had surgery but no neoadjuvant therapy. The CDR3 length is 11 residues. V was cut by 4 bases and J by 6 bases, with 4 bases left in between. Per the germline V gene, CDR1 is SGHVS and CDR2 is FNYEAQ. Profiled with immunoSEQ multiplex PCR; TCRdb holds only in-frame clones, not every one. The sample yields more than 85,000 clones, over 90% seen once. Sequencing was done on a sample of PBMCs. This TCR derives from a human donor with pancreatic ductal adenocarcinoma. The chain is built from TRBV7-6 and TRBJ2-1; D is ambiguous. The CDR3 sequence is CASSSGNEQFF. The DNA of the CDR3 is TGTGCCAGCAGCTCGGGCAATGAGCAGTTCTTC. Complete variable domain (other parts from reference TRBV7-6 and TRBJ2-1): GAGVSQSPRYKVTKRGQDVALRCDPISGHVSLYWYRQALGQGPEFLTYFNYEAQQDKSGLPNDRFSAERPEGSISTLTIQRTEQRDSAMYRCASSSGNEQFFGPGTRLTVL.